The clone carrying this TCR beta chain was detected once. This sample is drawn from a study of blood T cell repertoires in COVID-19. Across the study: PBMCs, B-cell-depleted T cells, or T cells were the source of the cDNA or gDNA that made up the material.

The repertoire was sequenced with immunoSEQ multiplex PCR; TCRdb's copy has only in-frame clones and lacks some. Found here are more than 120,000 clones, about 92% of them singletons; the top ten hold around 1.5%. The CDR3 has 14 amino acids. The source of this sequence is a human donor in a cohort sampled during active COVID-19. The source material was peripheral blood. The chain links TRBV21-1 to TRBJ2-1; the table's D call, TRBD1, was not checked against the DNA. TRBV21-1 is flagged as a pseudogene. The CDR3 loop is CASSKGASFNEQFF. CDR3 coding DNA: TGTGCCAGCAGCAAAGGGGCCAGTTTCAATGAGCAGTTCTTC.